This T cell receptor beta chain was found in a study of T-cell memory formation after mild COVID-19. Study findings and constraints: Memory sampled before infection contained some responding clones, suggesting cross-reactive memory joined.

In regard to this clonotype: Its antigen is not identified.

MiXCR, run by TCRdb on the 5' RACE reads, gives a single entry per CDR3 protein. The sample gives around 310,000 distinct CDR3 sequences, roughly an eighth of which show up once; around 23% is in the top ten. This CDR3 region has 13 residues. The V gene's germline CDR1 is SGHNT and CDR2 YYREEE (reference sequence). V was cut by 3 bases and J by 4 bases, with 10 bases left in between. This receptor was obtained from a man in his late teens or twenties who had mild COVID-19 (a few samples of this study predate the infection). Cell type and time point are not known. Specimen: PBMCs or a T cell subset sorted from them (not recorded which). The chain recombines TRBV5-4 with TRBJ1-2; no clear D gene. The CDR3 nucleotides are TGTGCCAGCAGCTACGAACCTGGCTATGGCTACACCTTC. Its translation is CASSYEPGYGYTF.